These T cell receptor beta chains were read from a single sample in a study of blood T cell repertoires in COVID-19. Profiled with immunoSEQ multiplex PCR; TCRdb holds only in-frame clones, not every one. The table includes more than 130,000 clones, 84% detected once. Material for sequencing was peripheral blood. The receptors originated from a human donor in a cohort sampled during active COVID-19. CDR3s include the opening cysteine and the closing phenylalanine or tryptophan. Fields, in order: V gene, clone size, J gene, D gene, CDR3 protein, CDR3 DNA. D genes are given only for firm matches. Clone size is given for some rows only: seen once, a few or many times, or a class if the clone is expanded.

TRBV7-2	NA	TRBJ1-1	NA	CASSSLQGGLAEAFF	TGTGCCAGCAGCAGTCTTCAGGGCGGTCTGGCTGAAGCTTTCTTT
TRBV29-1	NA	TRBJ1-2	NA	CSSQDNSYGYTF	TGCAGCTCCCAGGACAATTCCTATGGCTACACCTTC
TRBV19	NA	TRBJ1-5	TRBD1	CASTERQGLGLNQPQHF	TGTGCCAGTACCGAACGACAGGGGTTGGGACTGAATCAGCCCCAGCATTTT
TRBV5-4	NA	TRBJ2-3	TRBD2	CASSLAGASGADTQYF	TGTGCCAGCAGCTTGGCCGGAGCTAGCGGGGCAGATACGCAGTATTTT
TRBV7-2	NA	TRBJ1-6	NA	CASSLEAGFGSPLHF	TGTGCCAGCAGCTTAGAGGCGGGGTTCGGTTCACCCCTCCACTTT
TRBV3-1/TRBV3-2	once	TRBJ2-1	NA	CASSFLGRSSYNEQFF	TGTGCCAGCAGCTTTCTGGGGAGGAGCTCCTACAATGAGCAGTTCTTC
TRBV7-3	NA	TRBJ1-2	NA	CASSLDSNPYGYTF	TGTGCCAGCAGCTTAGACAGTAACCCCTATGGCTACACCTTC
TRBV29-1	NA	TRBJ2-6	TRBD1	CSVGGQAGANVLTF	TGCAGCGTTGGGGGACAGGCTGGGGCCAACGTCCTGACTTTC
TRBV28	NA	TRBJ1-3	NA	CASSSYGNTIYF	TGTGCCAGCAGTTCCTATGGAAACACCATATATTTT
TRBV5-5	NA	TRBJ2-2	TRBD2	CASSSSGGATTGELFF	TGTGCCAGCAGCTCTAGCGGGGGGGCCACGACCGGGGAGCTGTTTTTT
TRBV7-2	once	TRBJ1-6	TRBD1	CASLGTGIRNSPLHF	TGTGCCAGCCTCGGGACAGGGATTAGAAATTCACCCCTCCACTTT
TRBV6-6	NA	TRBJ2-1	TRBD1	CASSTGTVPLDEQFF	TGTGCCAGCAGTACCGGGACAGTCCCCTTAGATGAGCAGTTCTTC
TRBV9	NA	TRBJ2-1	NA	CASSVGWRGPYNEQFF	TGTGCCAGCAGCGTAGGATGGCGGGGCCCCTACAATGAGCAGTTCTTC
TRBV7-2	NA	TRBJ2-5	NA	CASSPPPGVKETQYF	TGTGCCAGCAGCCCCCCCCCGGGTGTCAAAGAGACCCAGTACTTC
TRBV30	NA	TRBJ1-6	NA	CAWSVMAGANSPLHF	TGTGCCTGGAGTGTAATGGCAGGGGCCAATTCACCCCTCCACTTT
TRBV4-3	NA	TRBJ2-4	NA	CASSPSTPGSIQYF	TGCGCCAGCAGCCCCTCCACCCCGGGGAGCATTCAGTACTTC
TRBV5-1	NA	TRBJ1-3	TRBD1	CASREDRGPGNTIYF	TGCGCCAGCAGAGAGGACAGGGGGCCTGGAAACACCATATATTTT
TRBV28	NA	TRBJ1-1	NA	CASSPLGEALVGTEAFF	TGTGCCAGCAGCCCGCTCGGGGAAGCCCTGGTCGGCACTGAAGCTTTCTTT
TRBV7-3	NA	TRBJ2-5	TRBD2	CASSLTSGGGETQYF	TGTGCCAGCAGCTTAACTAGCGGGGGAGGTGAGACCCAGTACTTC
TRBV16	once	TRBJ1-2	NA	CASSLPGTQSGYTF	TGTGCCAGCAGCCTGCCAGGGACACAGTCTGGCTACACCTTC
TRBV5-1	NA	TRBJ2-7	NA	CASSLAGGVSSYEQYF	TGCGCCAGCAGCTTGGCCGGCGGAGTTTCCTCCTACGAGCAGTACTTC
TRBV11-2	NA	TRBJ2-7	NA	CASRVGDPGVYEQYF	TGTGCCAGCAGGGTGGGGGATCCAGGGGTATACGAGCAGTACTTC
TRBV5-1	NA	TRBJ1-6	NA	CASSGLPLHF	TGCGCCAGCTCGGGATTACCCCTCCACTTT
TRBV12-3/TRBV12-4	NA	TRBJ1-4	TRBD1	CAAKGARNEKLFF	TGTGCCGCAAAGGGGGCCCGTAATGAAAAACTGTTTTTT
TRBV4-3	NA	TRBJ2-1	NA	CASRDRYNEQFF	TGCGCCAGCAGAGACAGATACAATGAGCAGTTCTTC
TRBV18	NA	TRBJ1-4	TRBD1	CASSPRQGHEKLFF	TGTGCCAGCTCACCACGACAGGGCCATGAAAAACTGTTTTTT
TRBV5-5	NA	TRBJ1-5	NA	CASSLDSSNQPQHF	TGTGCCAGCAGCTTGGACAGTAGCAATCAGCCCCAGCATTTT
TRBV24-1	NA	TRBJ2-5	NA	CATSDGGLGQETQYF	TGTGCCACCAGTGACGGGGGTTTAGGGCAAGAGACCCAGTACTTC
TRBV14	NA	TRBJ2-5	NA	CASSPGLQETQYF	TGTGCCAGCAGCCCCGGACTGCAAGAGACCCAGTACTTC
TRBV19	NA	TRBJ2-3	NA	CASLRLSDTQYF	TGTGCCAGTCTACGATTGTCGGATACGCAGTATTTT
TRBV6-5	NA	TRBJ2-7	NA	CASRTGVDSYEQYF	TGTGCCAGCAGAACGGGTGTGGACTCCTACGAGCAGTACTTC
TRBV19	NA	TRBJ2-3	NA	CASSISAAHTDTQYF	TGTGCCAGTAGTATAAGTGCTGCACACACAGATACGCAGTATTTT
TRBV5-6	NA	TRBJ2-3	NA	CASSWVGGGADTQYF	TGTGCCAGCAGCTGGGTTGGGGGAGGCGCAGATACGCAGTATTTT
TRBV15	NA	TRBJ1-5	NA	CATSAVPGARQPQHF	TGTGCCACCAGCGCGGTGCCAGGGGCAAGGCAGCCCCAGCATTTT
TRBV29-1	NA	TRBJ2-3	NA	CSVALHPGQDTQYF	TGCAGCGTTGCCCTACATCCAGGGCAAGATACGCAGTATTTT
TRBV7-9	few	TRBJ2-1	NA	CATFIRDIYNEQFF	TGTGCCACCTTTATCCGGGACATCTACAATGAGCAGTTCTTC
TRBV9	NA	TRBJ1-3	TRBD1	CASSTRRDRGGNTIYF	TGTGCCAGCAGCACTCGCCGGGACAGAGGGGGAAACACCATATATTTT
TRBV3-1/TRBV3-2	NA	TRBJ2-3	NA	CASSQDRETLSTDTQYF	TGTGCCAGCAGCCAAGATCGGGAGACACTTAGCACAGATACGCAGTATTTT
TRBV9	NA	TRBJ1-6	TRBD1	CASSVDRGLNSPLHF	TGTGCCAGCAGCGTAGACAGGGGGCTCAATTCACCCCTCCACTTT
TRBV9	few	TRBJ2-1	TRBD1	CASSVTGPNEQFF	TGTGCCAGCAGCGTGACAGGGCCCAATGAGCAGTTCTTC
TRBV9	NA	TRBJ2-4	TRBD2	CASSVQTSGGTIAKNIQYF	TGTGCCAGCAGCGTACAAACTAGCGGGGGAACCATAGCCAAAAACATTCAGTACTTC
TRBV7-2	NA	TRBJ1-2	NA	CASSLSPDSYGYTF	TGTGCCAGCAGCCTGTCCCCAGACAGCTATGGCTACACCTTC
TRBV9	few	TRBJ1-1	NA	CASSLLGGVTEAFF	TGTGCCAGCAGCCTCCTCGGGGGGGTCACTGAAGCTTTCTTT